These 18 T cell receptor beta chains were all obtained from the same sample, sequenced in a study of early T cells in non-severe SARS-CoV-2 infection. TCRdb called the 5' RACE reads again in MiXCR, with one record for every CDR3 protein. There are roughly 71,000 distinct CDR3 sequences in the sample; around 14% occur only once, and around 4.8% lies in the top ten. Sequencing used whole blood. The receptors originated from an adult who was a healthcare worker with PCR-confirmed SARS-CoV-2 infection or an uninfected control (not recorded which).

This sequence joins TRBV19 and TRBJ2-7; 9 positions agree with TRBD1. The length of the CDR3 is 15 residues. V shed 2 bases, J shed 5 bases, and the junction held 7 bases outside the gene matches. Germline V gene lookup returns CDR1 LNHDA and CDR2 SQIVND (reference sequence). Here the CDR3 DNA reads TGTGCCAGTAGTATAAGCCCGGGACAGGGCAACGAGCAGTACTTC. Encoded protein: CASSISPGQGNEQYF.

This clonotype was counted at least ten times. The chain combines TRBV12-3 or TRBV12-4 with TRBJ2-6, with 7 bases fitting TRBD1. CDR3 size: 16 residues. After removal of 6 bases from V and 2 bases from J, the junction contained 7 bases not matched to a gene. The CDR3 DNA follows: TGTGCCAGCAGAGGAACACAGGGGACTGGGGCCAACGTCCTGACTTTC. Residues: CASRGTQGTGANVLTF.

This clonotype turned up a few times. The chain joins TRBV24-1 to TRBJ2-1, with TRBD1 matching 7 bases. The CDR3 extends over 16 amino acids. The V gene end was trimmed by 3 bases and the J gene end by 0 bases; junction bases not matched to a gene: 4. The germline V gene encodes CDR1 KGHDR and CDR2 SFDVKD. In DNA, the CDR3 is TGTGCCACCAGTGATCCGGGACAGCTCTCCTACAATGAGCAGTTCTTC. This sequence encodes CATSDPGQLSYNEQFF.

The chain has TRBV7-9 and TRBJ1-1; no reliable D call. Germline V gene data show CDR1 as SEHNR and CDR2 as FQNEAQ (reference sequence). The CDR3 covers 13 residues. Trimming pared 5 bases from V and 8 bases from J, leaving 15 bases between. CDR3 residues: CASSTKDLREAFF. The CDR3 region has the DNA TGTGCCAGCAGCACAAAGGACTTACGGGAAGCTTTCTTT.

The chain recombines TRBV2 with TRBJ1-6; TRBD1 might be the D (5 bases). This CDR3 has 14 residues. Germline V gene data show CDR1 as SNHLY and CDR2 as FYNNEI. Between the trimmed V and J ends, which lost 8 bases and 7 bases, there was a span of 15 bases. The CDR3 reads CASALTEGNSPLHF. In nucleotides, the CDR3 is TGTGCCAGCGCATTGACAGAAGGAAATTCACCCCTCCACTTT.

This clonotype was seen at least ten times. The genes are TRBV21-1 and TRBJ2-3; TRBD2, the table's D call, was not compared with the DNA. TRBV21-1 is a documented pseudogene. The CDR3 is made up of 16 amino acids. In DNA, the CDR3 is TGTGCCAGCAGCAAACTAGCGGGGGCCGACACAGATACGCAGTATTTT. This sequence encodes CASSKLAGADTDTQYF.

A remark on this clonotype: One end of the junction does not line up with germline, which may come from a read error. CDR3 sequence (DNA): TGTGCCAGCGGCTTAGCACAGGCCGATGAAAAACTGTTTTTT. Residues: CASGLAQADEKLFF. The V gene is TRBV7-8, the J gene TRBJ1-4; tentative D call: TRBD1 (5 bases). Germline CDR1 SGHVS, CDR2 FQNEAQ. This CDR3 contains 14 residues.

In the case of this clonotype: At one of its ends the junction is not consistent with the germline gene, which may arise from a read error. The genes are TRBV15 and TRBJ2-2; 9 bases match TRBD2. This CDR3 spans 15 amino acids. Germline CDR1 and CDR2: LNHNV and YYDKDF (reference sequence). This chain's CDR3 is CATRRAGGNTGELFF. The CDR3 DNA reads TGTGCCACCAGGAGAGCGGGAGGGAACACCGGGGAGCTGTTTTTT.

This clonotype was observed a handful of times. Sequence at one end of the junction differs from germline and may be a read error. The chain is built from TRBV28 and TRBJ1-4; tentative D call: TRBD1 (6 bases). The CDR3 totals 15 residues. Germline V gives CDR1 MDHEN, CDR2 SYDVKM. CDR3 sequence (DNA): TGTGCCAGCAGTACCTCTTGGGGGCGTAATGGAAAACTGTTTTTT. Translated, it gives CASSTSWGRNGKLFF.

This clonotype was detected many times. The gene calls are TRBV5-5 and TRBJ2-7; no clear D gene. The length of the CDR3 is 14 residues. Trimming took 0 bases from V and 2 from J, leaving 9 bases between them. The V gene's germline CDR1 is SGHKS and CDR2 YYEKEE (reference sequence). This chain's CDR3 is CASSLGSSTYEQYF. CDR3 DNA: TGTGCCAGCAGCTTGGGCAGTAGCACCTACGAGCAGTACTTC.

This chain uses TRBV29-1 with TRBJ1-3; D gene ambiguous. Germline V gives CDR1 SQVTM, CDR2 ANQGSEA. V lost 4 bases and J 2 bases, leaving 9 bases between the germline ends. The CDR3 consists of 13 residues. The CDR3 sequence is CSVALMAGNTIYF. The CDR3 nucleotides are TGCAGCGTTGCTTTAATGGCTGGAAACACCATATATTTT.

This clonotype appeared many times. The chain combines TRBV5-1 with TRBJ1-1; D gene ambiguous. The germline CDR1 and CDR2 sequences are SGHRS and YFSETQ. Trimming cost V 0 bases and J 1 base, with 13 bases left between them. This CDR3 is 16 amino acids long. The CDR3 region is CASSLDQPSGNTEAFF. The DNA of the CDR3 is TGCGCCAGCAGCTTGGACCAACCAAGTGGGAACACTGAAGCTTTCTTT.

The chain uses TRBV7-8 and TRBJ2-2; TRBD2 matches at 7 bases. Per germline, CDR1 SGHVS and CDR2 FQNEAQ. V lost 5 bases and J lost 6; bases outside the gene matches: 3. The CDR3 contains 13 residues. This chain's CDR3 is CASSGTSAGELFF. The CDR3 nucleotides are TGTGCCAGCAGCGGAACTAGCGCCGGGGAGCTGTTTTTT.

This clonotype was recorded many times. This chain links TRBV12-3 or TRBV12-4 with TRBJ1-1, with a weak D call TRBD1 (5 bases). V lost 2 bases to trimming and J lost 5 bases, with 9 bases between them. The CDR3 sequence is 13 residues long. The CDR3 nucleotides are TGTGCCAGCAGTTTACAGGGTCAGACTGAAGCTTTCTTT. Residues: CASSLQGQTEAFF.

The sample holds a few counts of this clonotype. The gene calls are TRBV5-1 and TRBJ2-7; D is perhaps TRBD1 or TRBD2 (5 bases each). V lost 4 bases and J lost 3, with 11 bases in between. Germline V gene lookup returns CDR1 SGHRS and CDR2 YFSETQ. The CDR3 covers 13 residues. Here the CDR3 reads CASSTPRGYEQYF. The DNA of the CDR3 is TGCGCCAGCAGCACCCCGAGGGGCTACGAGCAGTACTTC.

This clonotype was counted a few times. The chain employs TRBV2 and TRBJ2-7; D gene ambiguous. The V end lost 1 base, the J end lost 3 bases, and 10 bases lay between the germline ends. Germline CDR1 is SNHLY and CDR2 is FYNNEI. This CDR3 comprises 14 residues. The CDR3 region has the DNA TGTGCCAGCAGTGAAGGCCATGGGGTCTACGAGCAGTACTTC. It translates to CASSEGHGVYEQYF.

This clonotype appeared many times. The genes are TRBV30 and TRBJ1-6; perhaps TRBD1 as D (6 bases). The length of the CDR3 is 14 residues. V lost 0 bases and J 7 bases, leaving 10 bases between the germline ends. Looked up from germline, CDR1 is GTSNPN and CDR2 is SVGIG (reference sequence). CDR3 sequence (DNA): TGTGCCTGGAGTGTACAGGGCCTCAATTCACCCCTCCACTTT. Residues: CAWSVQGLNSPLHF.

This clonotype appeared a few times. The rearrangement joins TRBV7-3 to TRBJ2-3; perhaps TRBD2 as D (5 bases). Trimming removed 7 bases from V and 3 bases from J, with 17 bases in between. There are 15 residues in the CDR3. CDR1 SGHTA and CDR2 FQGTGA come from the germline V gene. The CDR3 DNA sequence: TGTGCCAGCAAGCGAGGGCCCTCGTGGACAGATACGCAGTATTTT. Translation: CASKRGPSWTDTQYF.